This T cell receptor beta chain was captured in a study of T-cell memory formation after mild COVID-19. Study observations and caveats: Pre-infection memory contained some responding clones, which suggested that cross-reactive memory had joined. CM and EM subsets held most contracting CD4+ clones; EMRA held CD8+ ones.

With 7 bases removed from V and 4 bases from J, the gap between germline ends came to 13 bases. CDR3 length: 14 residues. Constant-segment primers served in 5'RACE that generated TCR alpha and TCR beta cDNA libraries bearing sample barcodes and UMIs. TCRdb recomputed calls from the 5' RACE reads with MiXCR, one row per CDR3 protein. This sample yields about 470,000 distinct CDR3 sequences, of which 18% are seen a single time; 9% to 15% belongs to the top ten. This clonotype was observed a handful of times. Its matching antigen is unknown. The chain uses TRBV12-3 or TRBV12-4 and TRBJ2-2; D is perhaps TRBD1 or TRBD2 (6 bases each). Sequencing was performed on PBMCs or a T cell subset sorted from them (not recorded which). This TCR came from an adult woman who had mild COVID-19 (a few samples of this study predate the infection). Cell type and time point are not known. The CDR3 loop reads CASKRVGGTGELFF. DNA for the CDR3: TGTGCCAGCAAGCGGGTAGGGGGCACCGGGGAGCTGTTTTTT.